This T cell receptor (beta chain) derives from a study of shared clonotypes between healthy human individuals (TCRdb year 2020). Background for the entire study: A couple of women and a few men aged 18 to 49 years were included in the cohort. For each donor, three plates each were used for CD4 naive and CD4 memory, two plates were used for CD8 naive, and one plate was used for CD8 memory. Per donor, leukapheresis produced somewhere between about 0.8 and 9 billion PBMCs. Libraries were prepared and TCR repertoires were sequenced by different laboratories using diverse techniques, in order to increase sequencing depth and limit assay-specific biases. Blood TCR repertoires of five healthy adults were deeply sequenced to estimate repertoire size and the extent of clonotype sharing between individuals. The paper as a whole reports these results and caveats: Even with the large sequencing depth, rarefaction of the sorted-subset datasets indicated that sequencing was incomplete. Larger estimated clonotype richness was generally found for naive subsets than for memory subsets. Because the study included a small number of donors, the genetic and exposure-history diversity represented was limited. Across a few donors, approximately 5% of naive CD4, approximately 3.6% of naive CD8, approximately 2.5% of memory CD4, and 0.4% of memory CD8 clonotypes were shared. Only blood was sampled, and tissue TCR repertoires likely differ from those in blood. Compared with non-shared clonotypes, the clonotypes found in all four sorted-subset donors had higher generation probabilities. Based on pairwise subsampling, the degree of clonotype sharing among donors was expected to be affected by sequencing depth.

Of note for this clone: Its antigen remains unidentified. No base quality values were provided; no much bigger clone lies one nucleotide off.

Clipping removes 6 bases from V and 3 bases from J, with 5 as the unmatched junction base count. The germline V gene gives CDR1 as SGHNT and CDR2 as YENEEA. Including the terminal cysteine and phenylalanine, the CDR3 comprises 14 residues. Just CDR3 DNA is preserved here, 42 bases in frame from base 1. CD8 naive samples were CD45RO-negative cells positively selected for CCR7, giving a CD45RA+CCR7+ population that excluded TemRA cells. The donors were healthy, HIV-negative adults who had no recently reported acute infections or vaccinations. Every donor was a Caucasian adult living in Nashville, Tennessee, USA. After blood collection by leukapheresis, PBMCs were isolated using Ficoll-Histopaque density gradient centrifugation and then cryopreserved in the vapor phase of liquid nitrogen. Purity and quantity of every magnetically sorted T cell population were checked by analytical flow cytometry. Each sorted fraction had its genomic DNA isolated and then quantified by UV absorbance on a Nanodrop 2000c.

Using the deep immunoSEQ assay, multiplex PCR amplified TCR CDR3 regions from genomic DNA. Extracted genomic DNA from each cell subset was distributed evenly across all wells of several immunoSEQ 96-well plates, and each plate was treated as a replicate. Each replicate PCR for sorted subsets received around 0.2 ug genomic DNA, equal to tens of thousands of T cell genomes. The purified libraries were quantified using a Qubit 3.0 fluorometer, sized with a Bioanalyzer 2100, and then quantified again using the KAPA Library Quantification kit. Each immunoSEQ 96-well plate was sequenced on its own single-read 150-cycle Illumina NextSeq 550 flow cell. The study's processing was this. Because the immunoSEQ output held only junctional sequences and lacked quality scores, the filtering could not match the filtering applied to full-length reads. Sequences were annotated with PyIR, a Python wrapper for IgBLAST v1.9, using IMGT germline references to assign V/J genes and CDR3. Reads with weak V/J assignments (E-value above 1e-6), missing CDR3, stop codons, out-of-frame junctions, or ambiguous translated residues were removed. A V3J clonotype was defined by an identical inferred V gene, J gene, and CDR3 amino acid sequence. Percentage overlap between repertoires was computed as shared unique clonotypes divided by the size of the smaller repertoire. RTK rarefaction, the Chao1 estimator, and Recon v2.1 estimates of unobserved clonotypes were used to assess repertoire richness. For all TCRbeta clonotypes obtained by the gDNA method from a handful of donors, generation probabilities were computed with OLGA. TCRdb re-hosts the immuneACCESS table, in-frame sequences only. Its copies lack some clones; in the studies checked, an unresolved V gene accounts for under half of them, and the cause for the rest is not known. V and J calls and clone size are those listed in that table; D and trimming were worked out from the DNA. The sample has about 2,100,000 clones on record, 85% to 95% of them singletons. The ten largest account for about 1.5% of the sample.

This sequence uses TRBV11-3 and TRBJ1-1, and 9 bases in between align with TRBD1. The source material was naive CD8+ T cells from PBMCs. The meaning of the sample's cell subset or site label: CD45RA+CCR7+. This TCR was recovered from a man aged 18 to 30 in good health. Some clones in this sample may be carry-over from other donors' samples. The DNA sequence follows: TGTGCCAGCAGACTAGACAGGGGGGACACTGAAGCTTTCTTT. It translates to CASRLDRGDTEAFF.